This note documents a single TCR beta chain sequence. Its antigen is unknown. The data are from a study of cytomegalovirus exposure and HLA in healthy donors. Looking at the study overall: Samples from HLA-typed donors yielded about 85 million unique TCRs in an early data release. Within the Caucasian-associated ancestry cluster were 81% of the approximately 400 genotyped donors.

The germline CDR1 and CDR2 sequences are SEHNR and FQNEAQ (reference sequence). Trimming took 7 bases from V and 0 from J; bases not matched to a gene: 3. This CDR3 comprises 14 residues. The study ran its PCR with 60 Vbeta and 13 Jbeta primers. Some clones are missing from TCRdb's copy, which holds only in-frame ones; the method was immunoSEQ multiplex PCR. The data contain about 110,000 clones, 65% to 75% of them singletons. General observations from the study: Sequence variants that were highly shared formed a cluster that was likely a sequencing artifact. Some V segments (TRBV6-2 and TRBV6-3 among them) were excluded as indistinguishable.

This chain connects TRBV7-9 to TRBJ1-3, with 7 bases matching TRBD1. Specimen: PBMCs. This receptor was identified in a man between 25 and 39 years old in good health and CMV-seropositive. CDR3: CASIGDSSGNTIYF. The CDR3 bases are TGTGCCAGCATCGGGGACAGCTCTGGAAACACCATATATTTT.